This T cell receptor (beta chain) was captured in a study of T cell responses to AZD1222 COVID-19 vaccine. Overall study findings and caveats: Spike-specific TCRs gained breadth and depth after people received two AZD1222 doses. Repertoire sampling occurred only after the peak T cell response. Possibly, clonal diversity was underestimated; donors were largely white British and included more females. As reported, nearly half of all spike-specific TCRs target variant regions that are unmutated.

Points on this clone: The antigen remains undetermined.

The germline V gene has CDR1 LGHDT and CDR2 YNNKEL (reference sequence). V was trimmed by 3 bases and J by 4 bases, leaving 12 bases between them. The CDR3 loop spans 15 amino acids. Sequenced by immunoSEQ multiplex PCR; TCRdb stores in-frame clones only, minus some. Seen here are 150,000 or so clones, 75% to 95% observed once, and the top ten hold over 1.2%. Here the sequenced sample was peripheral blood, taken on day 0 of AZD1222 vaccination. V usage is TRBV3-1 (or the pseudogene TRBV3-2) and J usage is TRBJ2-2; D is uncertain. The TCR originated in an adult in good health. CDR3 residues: CASSHHWGGTGELFF. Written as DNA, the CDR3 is TGTGCCAGCAGCCACCACTGGGGTGGCACCGGGGAGCTGTTTTTT.